This T cell receptor (beta chain) appears in the sequencing data of a study of blood T cell repertoires in COVID-19. As for the study in general: Sites in the United States, Italy and Spain provided acute and convalescent COVID-19 samples. PBMCs, B-cell-depleted T cells, or T cells provided the cDNA or gDNA that made up the material.

The method was immunoSEQ multiplex PCR; TCRdb's version includes in-frame clones alone and lacks a portion of them. In the table there are roughly 250,000 clones, approximately 86% of which are singletons. The origin of this receptor is a woman of 80 years or more with active or convalescent COVID-19. The sample was peripheral blood.

As DNA, the CDR3 is TGTGCCAGCAGCCTCGACGGGTATAATTCACCCCTCCACTTT. Protein: CASSLDGYNSPLHF. The chain has TRBV7-9 and TRBJ1-6; D not certain. The CDR3 sequence is 14 residues long. Trimming cost V 5 bases and J 4 bases, with 9 bases left between them. Germline CDR1 SEHNR, CDR2 FQNEAQ (reference sequence).